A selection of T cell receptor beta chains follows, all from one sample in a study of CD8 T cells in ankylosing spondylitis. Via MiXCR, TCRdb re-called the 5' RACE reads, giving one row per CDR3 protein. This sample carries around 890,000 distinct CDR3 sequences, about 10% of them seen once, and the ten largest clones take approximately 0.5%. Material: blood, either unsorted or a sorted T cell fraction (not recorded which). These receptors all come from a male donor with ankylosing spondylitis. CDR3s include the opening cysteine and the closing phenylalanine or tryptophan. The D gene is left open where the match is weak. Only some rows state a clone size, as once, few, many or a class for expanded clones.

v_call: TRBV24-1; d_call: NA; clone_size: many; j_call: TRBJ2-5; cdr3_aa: CATSDSRTEQETQYF; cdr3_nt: TGTGCCACCAGTGATTCCCGGACAGAACAAGAGACCCAGTACTTC
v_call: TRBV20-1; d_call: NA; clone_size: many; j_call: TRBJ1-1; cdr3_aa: CSASKDLTTEAFF; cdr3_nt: TGCAGTGCTAGCAAGGATTTGACTACTGAAGCTTTCTTT
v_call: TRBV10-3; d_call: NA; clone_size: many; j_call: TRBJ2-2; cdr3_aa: CAISENRANTGELFF; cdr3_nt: TGTGCCATCAGTGAGAACCGGGCAAACACCGGGGAGCTGTTTTTT
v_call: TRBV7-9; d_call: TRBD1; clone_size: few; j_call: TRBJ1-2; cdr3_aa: CASSRGQVDYGYTF; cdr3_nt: TGTGCCAGCAGCCGAGGACAGGTTGATTATGGCTACACCTTC
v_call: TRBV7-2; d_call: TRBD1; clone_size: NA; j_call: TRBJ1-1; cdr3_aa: CASSRNRGSSEAFF; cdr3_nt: TGTGCCAGCAGCCGAAACAGGGGGAGTTCTGAAGCTTTCTTT
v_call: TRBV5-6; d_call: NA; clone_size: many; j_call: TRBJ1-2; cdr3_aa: CASSLGGLNYGYTF; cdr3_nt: TGTGCCAGCAGCTTGGGAGGTCTCAACTATGGCTACACCTTC
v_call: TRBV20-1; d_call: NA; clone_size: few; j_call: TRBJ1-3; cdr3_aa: CSAPPAGRNTIYF; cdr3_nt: TGCAGTGCTCCCCCCGCAGGGAGAAACACCATATATTTT
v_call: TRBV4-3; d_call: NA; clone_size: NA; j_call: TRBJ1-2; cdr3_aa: CASSLQAGDGYTF; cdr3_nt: TGCGCCAGCAGCCTGCAGGCAGGGGACGGCTACACCTTC
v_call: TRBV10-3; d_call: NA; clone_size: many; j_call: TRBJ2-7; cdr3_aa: CAISESKVTVQYF; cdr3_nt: TGTGCCATCAGTGAGTCGAAAGTTACGGTGCAGTACTTC
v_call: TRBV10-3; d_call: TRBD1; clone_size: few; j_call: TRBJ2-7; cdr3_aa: CAISEQGQRSYEQYF; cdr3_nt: TGTGCCATCAGTGAGCAGGGACAGCGGTCCTACGAGCAGTACTTC
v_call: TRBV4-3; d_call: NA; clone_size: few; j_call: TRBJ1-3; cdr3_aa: CASSQDSATGNTIYF; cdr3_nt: TGCGCCAGCAGCCAAGATTCAGCAACTGGAAACACCATATATTTT
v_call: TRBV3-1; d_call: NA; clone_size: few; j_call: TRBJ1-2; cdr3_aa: CASSFGPGDYGYTF; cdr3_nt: TGTGCCAGCAGCTTCGGACCAGGAGACTATGGCTACACCTTC
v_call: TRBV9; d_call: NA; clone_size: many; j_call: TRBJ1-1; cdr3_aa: CASSVAPWNTEAFF; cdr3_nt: TGTGCCAGCAGCGTAGCTCCATGGAACACTGAAGCTTTCTTT
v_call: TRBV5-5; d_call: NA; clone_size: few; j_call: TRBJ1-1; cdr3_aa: CASSWRQGRAFF; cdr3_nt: TGTGCCAGCAGCTGGAGACAAGGAAGAGCTTTCTTT
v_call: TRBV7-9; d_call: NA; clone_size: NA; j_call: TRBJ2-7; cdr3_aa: CASSAVGGYEQYF; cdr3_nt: TGTGCCAGCAGCGCAGTAGGGGGCTACGAGCAGTACTTC
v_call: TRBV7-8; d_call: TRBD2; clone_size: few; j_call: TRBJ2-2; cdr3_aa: CASSLRLAGGGELFF; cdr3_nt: TGTGCCAGCAGCTTAAGACTAGCGGGAGGTGGGGAGCTGTTTTTT
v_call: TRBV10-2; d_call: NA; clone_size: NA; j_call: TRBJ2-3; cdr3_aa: CASERAGSTDTQYF; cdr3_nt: TGCGCCAGCGAACGAGCGGGCAGCACAGATACGCAGTATTTT
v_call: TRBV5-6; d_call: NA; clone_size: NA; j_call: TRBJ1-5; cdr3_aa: CASSLVGSLPQHF; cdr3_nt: TGTGCCAGCAGCTTGGTCGGTTCACTGCCCCAGCATTTT
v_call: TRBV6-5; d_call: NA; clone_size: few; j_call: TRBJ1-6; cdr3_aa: CASSYTGANSPLHF; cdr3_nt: TGTGCCAGCAGTTACACAGGAGCAAATTCACCCCTCCACTTT
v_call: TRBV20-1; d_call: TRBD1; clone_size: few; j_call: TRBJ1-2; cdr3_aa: CSATWTGEGYGYTF; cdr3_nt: TGCAGTGCTACCTGGACAGGGGAGGGCTATGGCTACACCTTC
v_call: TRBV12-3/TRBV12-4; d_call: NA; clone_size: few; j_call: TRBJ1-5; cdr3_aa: CASSVQRYQPQHF; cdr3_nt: TGTGCCAGCAGTGTCCAGCGATATCAGCCCCAGCATTTT
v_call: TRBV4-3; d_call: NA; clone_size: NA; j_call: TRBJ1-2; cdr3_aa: CASSQAQLVDYGYTF; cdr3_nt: TGCGCCAGCAGCCAAGCACAGTTGGTCGACTATGGCTACACCTTC
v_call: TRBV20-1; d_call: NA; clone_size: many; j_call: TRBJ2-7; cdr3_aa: CSASPLRSSYEQYF; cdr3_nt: TGCAGTGCTAGTCCGTTGAGGAGCTCCTACGAGCAGTACTTC
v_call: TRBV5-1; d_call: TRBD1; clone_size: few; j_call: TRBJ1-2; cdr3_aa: CASSVQTGIYGYTF; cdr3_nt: TGCGCCAGCAGCGTTCAGACAGGGATCTATGGCTACACCTTC